Listed below are T cell receptor beta chains from one sample, sequenced in a study of identical twins. TCRdb passed the 5' RACE reads through MiXCR, listing each CDR3 protein once. The data show approximately 680,000 distinct CDR3 sequences, 7.1% seen once. The same sample was also studied in work on yellow fever vaccine responses in identical twins.

Sequenced input: PBMCs. The receptors originated from a woman aged 18-30 years in good health. The conserved cysteine and the conserved F or W are not part of the CDR3 here. Each record gives: V gene, clone size, D gene, J gene, CDR3 protein. D genes are given only for firm matches. Part of the rows lack a size; the others show once, few, many or a class for expanded clones.

>TRBV5-1|-|-|TRBJ2-7
ASSLSPHEQY
>TRBV12-3/TRBV12-4|many|-|TRBJ2-2
ASSLVGPQLF
>TRBV10-2|few|TRBD2|TRBJ2-5
ASSEASGKETQY
>TRBV11-2|few|TRBD2|TRBJ2-5
ASSEGLATETQY
>TRBV12-3/TRBV12-4|many|-|TRBJ2-5
ASRTGKALQETQY
>TRBV20-1|-|-|TRBJ2-3
SARWGTVTDTQY
>TRBV20-1|many|-|TRBJ1-1
SAREAAAGTEAF
>TRBV20-1|few|TRBD2|TRBJ2-1
SARVSGGLDNEQF
>TRBV7-6|many|-|TRBJ2-5
ASSLEATGQQETQY
>TRBV5-1|-|-|TRBJ2-5
ASSLSPIDRQETQY
>TRBV20-1|few|-|TRBJ2-7
SASGPSGVGYEQY
>TRBV24-1|many|-|TRBJ2-3
ATSEPGTSDTQY
>TRBV11-2|many|-|TRBJ2-6
ASSPHLGPLLSGANVLT
>TRBV6-5|-|TRBD2|TRBJ2-6
ASSSHPGLANSGTNVLT
>TRBV5-6|-|-|TRBJ2-2
ASSQGHYNTGELF
>TRBV5-1|few|-|TRBJ2-2
ASSLNEGRTGELF
>TRBV12-3/TRBV12-4|-|TRBD1|TRBJ2-3
ASSSLQGATDTQY
>TRBV12-3/TRBV12-4|many|TRBD2|TRBJ2-3
ASSLGAGGYTDTQY
>TRBV6-1|-|TRBD2|TRBJ2-5
ASSFRTSGGEETQY